This is a list of T cell receptor beta chains from one sample in a study of shared clonotypes between healthy human individuals. Profiling relied on immunoSEQ multiplex PCR, and the TCRdb table lists in-frame clones only, not all of them. This sample carries about 700,000 clones, roughly 70% of them seen once, and the ten largest clones take approximately 1.7%. The sample taken for sequencing was memory CD4+ T cells sorted from blood. The receptors come from a woman aged 30 to 39 in good health. Both conserved end residues are part of each CDR3. The D gene is left open where the match is weak.

CDR3 protein: CAWGRDSDTQYF
CDR3 DNA: TGTGCCTGGGGGCGGGATTCGGATACGCAGTATTTT
J gene: TRBJ2-3
V gene: TRBV30
D gene: .

CDR3 protein: CAWSVQGGNQPQHF
CDR3 DNA: TGTGCCTGGAGTGTACAGGGGGGAAATCAGCCCCAGCATTTT
J gene: TRBJ1-5
V gene: TRBV30
D gene: TRBD1

CDR3 protein: CAGRGGANTGELFF
CDR3 DNA: TGTGCCGGCAGAGGGGGCGCGAACACCGGGGAGCTGTTTTTT
J gene: TRBJ2-2
V gene: TRBV6-6
D gene: TRBD1

CDR3 protein: CAWSTHRDTQYF
CDR3 DNA: TGTGCCTGGAGTACGCACAGGGATACGCAGTATTTT
J gene: TRBJ2-3
V gene: TRBV30
D gene: .

CDR3 protein: CATKLAGLETQYF
CDR3 DNA: TGTGCCACCAAACTAGCGGGGTTAGAGACCCAGTACTTC
J gene: TRBJ2-5
V gene: TRBV2
D gene: TRBD2

CDR3 protein: CASSTNGNTIYF
CDR3 DNA: TGTGCCAGTAGTACGAATGGAAACACCATATATTTT
J gene: TRBJ1-3
V gene: TRBV19
D gene: .

CDR3 protein: CASSRDSGGETQYF
CDR3 DNA: TGTGCCAGCAGCCGGGACTCCGGCGGGGAGACCCAGTACTTC
J gene: TRBJ2-5
V gene: TRBV2
D gene: .

CDR3 protein: CASSQGQARGTEAFF
CDR3 DNA: TGTGCCAGCAGCCAAGGACAGGCGCGGGGTACTGAAGCTTTCTTT
J gene: TRBJ1-1
V gene: TRBV11-3
D gene: TRBD1

CDR3 protein: CASSLDRANEQYF
CDR3 DNA: TGTGCCAGCTCACTTGACAGGGCCAACGAGCAGTACTTC
J gene: TRBJ2-7
V gene: TRBV18
D gene: TRBD1

CDR3 protein: CASSTPVSPNEKLFF
CDR3 DNA: TGTGCCAGCAGTACCCCGGTTAGTCCTAATGAAAAACTGTTTTTT
J gene: TRBJ1-4
V gene: TRBV28
D gene: .

CDR3 protein: CASSLLAGHYNEQFF
CDR3 DNA: TGCGCCAGCAGCTTGCTAGCGGGTCACTACAATGAGCAGTTCTTC
J gene: TRBJ2-1
V gene: TRBV5-1
D gene: TRBD2

CDR3 protein: CASSDQEMNTEAFF
CDR3 DNA: TGTGCCAGCAGTGATCAGGAGATGAACACTGAAGCTTTCTTT
J gene: TRBJ1-1
V gene: TRBV2
D gene: .

CDR3 protein: CASSAGPDNEQFF
CDR3 DNA: TGTGCCAGCAGCGCGGGACCGGACAATGAGCAGTTCTTC
J gene: TRBJ2-1
V gene: TRBV5-6
D gene: .

CDR3 protein: CASRLLPRTSGSETQYF
CDR3 DNA: TGTGCCAGCAGGCTCCTACCTAGGACTAGTGGGTCGGAGACCCAGTACTTC
J gene: TRBJ2-5
V gene: TRBV28
D gene: TRBD2

CDR3 protein: CATSRYTLTGLAENIQYF
CDR3 DNA: TGTGCCACCAGCAGATACACTCTCACCGGACTAGCCGAAAACATTCAGTACTTC
J gene: TRBJ2-4
V gene: TRBV15
D gene: TRBD2